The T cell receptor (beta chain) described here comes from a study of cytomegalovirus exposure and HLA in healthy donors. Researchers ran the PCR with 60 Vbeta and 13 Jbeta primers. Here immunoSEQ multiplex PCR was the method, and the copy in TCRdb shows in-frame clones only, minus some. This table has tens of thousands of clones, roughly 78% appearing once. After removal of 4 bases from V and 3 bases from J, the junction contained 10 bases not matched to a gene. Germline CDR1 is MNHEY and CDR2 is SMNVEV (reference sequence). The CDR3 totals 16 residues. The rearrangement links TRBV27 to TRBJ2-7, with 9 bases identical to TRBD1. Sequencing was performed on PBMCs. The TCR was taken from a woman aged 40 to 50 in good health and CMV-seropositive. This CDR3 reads CASSSSTGTGLYEQYF. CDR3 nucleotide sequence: TGTGCCAGCAGTTCCAGTACCGGGACAGGGCTCTACGAGCAGTACTTC.